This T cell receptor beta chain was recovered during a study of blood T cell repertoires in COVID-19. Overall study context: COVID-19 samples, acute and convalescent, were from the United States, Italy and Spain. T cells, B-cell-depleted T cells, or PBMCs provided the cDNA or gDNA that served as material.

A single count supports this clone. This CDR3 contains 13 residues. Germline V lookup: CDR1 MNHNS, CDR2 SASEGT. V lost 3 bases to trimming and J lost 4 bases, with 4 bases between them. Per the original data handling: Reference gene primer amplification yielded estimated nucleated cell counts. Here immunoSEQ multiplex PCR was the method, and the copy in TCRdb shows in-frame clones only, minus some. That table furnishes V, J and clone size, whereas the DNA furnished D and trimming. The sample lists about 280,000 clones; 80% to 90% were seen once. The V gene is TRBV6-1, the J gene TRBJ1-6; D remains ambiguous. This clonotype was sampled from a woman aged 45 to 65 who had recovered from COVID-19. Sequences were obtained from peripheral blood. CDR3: CASSERYNSPLHF. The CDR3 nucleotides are TGTGCCAGCAGTGAGCGGTATAATTCACCCCTCCACTTT.